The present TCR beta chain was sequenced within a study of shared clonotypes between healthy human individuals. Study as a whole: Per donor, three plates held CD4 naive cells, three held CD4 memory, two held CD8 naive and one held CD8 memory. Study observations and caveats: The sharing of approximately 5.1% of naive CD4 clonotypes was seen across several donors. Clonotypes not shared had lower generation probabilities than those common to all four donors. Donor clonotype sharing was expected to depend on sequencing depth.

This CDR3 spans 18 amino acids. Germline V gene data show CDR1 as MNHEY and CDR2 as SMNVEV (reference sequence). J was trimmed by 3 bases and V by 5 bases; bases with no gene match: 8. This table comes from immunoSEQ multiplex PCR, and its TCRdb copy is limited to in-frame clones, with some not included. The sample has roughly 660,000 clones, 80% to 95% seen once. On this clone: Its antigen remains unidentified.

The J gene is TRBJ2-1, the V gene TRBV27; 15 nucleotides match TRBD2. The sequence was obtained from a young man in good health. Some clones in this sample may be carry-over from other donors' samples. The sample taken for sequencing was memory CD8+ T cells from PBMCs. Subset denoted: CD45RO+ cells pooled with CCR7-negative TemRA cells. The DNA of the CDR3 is TGTGCCAGCAGTCTCCGGACTAGCGGGAGGGCCTTCTACAATGAGCAGTTCTTC. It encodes CASSLRTSGRAFYNEQFF.